The rows below give T cell receptor beta chains drawn from one sample of a study of identical twins. TCRdb re-called the 5' RACE reads with MiXCR, one entry per CDR3 protein. The table lists some 270,000 distinct CDR3 sequences, about 9% of them singletons. These same records also appear under a second study, on yellow fever vaccine responses in identical twins.

The specimen sequenced was CD8+ T cells sorted from blood. The receptors stem from a woman between 18 and 30 years old in good health. The CDR3 runs from the conserved cysteine through the conserved F or W. A D gene is named only where the DNA matches it firmly. Not all rows give a size; the values are once, few, many and, for expanded clones, a class.

TRBD1,TRBV14,many,TRBJ2-5,TGTGCCAGCAGCACATCCGGGACAGGGGGCGTAAAGACCCAGTACTTC,CASSTSGTGGVKTQYF
-,TRBV29-1,few,TRBJ2-3,TGCAGCCCGGTGGATTTTAGCACAGATACGCAGTATTTT,CSPVDFSTDTQYF
TRBD1,TRBV28,few,TRBJ1-5,TGTGCCAGCAGCCAAGGACAGGGGGCGCCGAGCAATCAGCCCCAGCATTTT,CASSQGQGAPSNQPQHF
-,TRBV6-2/TRBV6-3,few,TRBJ2-1,TGTGCCAGCAGGGGGGTAAGCTCCTACAATGAGCAGTTCTTC,CASRGVSSYNEQFF
-,TRBV24-1,-,TRBJ2-5,TGTGCCACCAGTGATTTCGAGGATGACCAAGAGACCCAGTACTTC,CATSDFEDDQETQYF
-,TRBV7-2,-,TRBJ2-7,TGTGCCAGCAGCTGGTTATATGAGCAGTACTTC,CASSWLYEQYF
-,TRBV10-3,-,TRBJ2-7,TGTGCCATCAGTGCGTCCTACGAGCAGTACTTC,CAISASYEQYF
-,TRBV28,-,TRBJ2-3,TGTGCCAGCCAAAACACAGATACGCAGTATTTT,CASQNTDTQYF
-,TRBV30,few,TRBJ2-1,TGTGCCTGGAGTGTAAATAGTAATGAGCAGTTCTTC,CAWSVNSNEQFF
-,TRBV29-1,many,TRBJ2-7,TGCAGCGTTGAGGGCGACGGTACCTACGAGCAGTACTTC,CSVEGDGTYEQYF
TRBD2,TRBV5-1,few,TRBJ2-1,TGCGCCAGCAGCTTGGCGTCAGCGGGAGTATACAATGAGCAGTTCTTC,CASSLASAGVYNEQFF
-,TRBV6-2/TRBV6-3,many,TRBJ2-1,TGTGCCAGCAGTTTGGGGAAGGACTACAATGAGCAGTTCTTC,CASSLGKDYNEQFF
TRBD2,TRBV15,few,TRBJ2-1,TGTGCCACCAGCAGAGGGAAACTAGCGGCCCCCGGGAATGAGCAGTTCTTC,CATSRGKLAAPGNEQFF
TRBD1,TRBV12-3/TRBV12-4,-,TRBJ2-1,TGTGCCAGCAGTTTCGGGACAGGGGGGTACAATGAGCAGTTCTTC,CASSFGTGGYNEQFF
TRBD1,TRBV4-3,-,TRBJ2-6,TGCGCCAGCAGCCTAGGGACAGGGGCCTTATCTGGGGCCAACGTCCTGACTTTC,CASSLGTGALSGANVLTF
-,TRBV7-9,few,TRBJ1-4,TGTGCTACCTTGGAACAGGGTGGTGAAAAACTGTTTTTT,CATLEQGGEKLFF
-,TRBV29-1,many,TRBJ2-1,TGCAGCGTTGAGGGTCGTGGGACCGGGCAGTTCTTC,CSVEGRGTGQFF
TRBD2,TRBV12-3/TRBV12-4,many,TRBJ2-7,TGTGCCAGCAGTCCGAGTCTAGCGGGAGGCCTAACCTACGAGCAGTACTTC,CASSPSLAGGLTYEQYF
TRBD2,TRBV20-1,-,TRBJ2-3,TGCAGTGCTCGGGACTACCGGGGGTGGACAGATACGCAGTATTTT,CSARDYRGWTDTQYF
TRBD2,TRBV6-2/TRBV6-3,few,TRBJ2-1,TGTGCCAGCACTCTTACTAGCGGGATCTGGGATGAGCAGTTCTTC,CASTLTSGIWDEQFF
-,TRBV15,many,TRBJ1-4,TGTGCCACCAGCAGAGATTCTCCGGGGACTAATGAAAAACTGTTTTTT,CATSRDSPGTNEKLFF
-,TRBV28,-,TRBJ2-7,TGTGCCAGCAGTTTAATTGGGGTATACGAGCAGTACTTC,CASSLIGVYEQYF
-,TRBV29-1,-,TRBJ2-5,TGCAGCGTTGACGGGGTCCAAGAGACCCAGTACTTC,CSVDGVQETQYF
-,TRBV20-1,-,TRBJ2-5,TGCAGTGCTTGGGACTCCTACGGGGGAGAGACCCAGTACTTC,CSAWDSYGGETQYF
-,TRBV28,-,TRBJ2-3,TGTGCCAGCAGTTTATTGCCCCGGTCGAGTGCTAGCACAGATACGCAGTATTTT,CASSLLPRSSASTDTQYF
TRBD2,TRBV20-1,few,TRBJ2-5,TGCAGTGCTAGAGCCCGCGGGGGGTTCGGAGAGACCCAGTACTTC,CSARARGGFGETQYF
TRBD1,TRBV6-2/TRBV6-3,many,TRBJ1-1,TGTGCCAGCAAATCGGAACCCCAGCATCAGGTAAAGACAGGGTGGGAAGTGACTGAAGCTTTCTTT,CASKSEPQHQVKTGWEVTEAFF
-,TRBV12-3/TRBV12-4,few,TRBJ2-6,TGTGCCAGCACCCCCTCTGGGGTATGGGGGGCCAACGTCCTGACTTTC,CASTPSGVWGANVLTF
TRBD1,TRBV7-9,few,TRBJ2-7,TGTGCCAGCAGCCCCCGGACAGGGGCAAGCTCCTACGAGCAGTACTTC,CASSPRTGASSYEQYF
-,TRBV20-1,-,TRBJ2-2,TGCAGTGCTAGAGTTGCCGGGACGGACACCGGGGAGCTGTTTTTT,CSARVAGTDTGELFF
-,TRBV20-1,many,TRBJ1-1,TGCAGCGAACGGCCGGAAGCTGAAGCTTTCTTT,CSERPEAEAFF
-,TRBV29-1,-,TRBJ2-2,TGCAGCGTTGAAGTGTGGGAGAGCACCGGGGAGCTGTTTTTT,CSVEVWESTGELFF
-,TRBV12-3/TRBV12-4,few,TRBJ2-5,TGTGCCAGCAGTTTTCTTTCAGGGCTAGAGACCCAGTACTTC,CASSFLSGLETQYF
-,TRBV27,many,TRBJ2-1,TGTGCCAGCACGTTCTTCCGCGGGGACAATGAGCAGTTCTTC,CASTFFRGDNEQFF
TRBD1,TRBV2,-,TRBJ2-4,TGTGCCAGCAGTGGACAGGGTGAATTTGTTAACATTCAGTACTTC,CASSGQGEFVNIQYF
-,TRBV24-1,few,TRBJ2-3,TGTGCCACCAGTGATGCCCAGAACCCAAGCACAGATACGCAGTATTTT,CATSDAQNPSTDTQYF
-,TRBV7-2,-,TRBJ2-1,TGTGCCACAGGGACGTATTACAATGAGCAGTTCTTC,CATGTYYNEQFF
TRBD1,TRBV10-3,many,TRBJ2-7,TGTGCCATCAAAGAGACAGGGGAGACCTACGAGCAGTACTTC,CAIKETGETYEQYF
-,TRBV6-5,-,TRBJ2-1,TGTGCCAGCAGTTATTTTCAGGAGACTAATGAGCAGTTCTTC,CASSYFQETNEQFF
-,TRBV11-1,-,TRBJ2-6,TGTGCCAGCAGCGGCTCTCGGGTTCAGGGGCAATCCTCTGGGGCCAACGTCCTGACTTTC,CASSGSRVQGQSSGANVLTF
-,TRBV4-3,many,TRBJ1-2,TGCGCCAGCAGCCCCGGTGGTCATGGGATGATCTATGGCTACACCTTC,CASSPGGHGMIYGYTF